This T cell receptor (beta chain) was sequenced in a study of blood T cell repertoires in COVID-19. Turning to the study itself: Sample material is recorded as cDNA or gDNA derived from T cells, B-cell-depleted T cells, or PBMCs.

CDR1 is SGHTA, CDR2 FQGTGA, per germline. The CDR3 totals 14 residues. V lost 2 bases, J lost 5 bases, and 7 bases lay in between. Original analysis: Amplified reference gene primers provided the basis for estimating nucleated cell counts. Generated by immunoSEQ multiplex PCR, the TCRdb table keeps only in-frame clones and is missing some. That table furnishes V, J and clone size, whereas the DNA furnished D and trimming. The sample comprises roughly 230,000 clones, around 91% of which are singletons, and about 2% rests with the top ten. The J gene is TRBJ1-6, the V gene TRBV7-3; tentative D call: TRBD1 (5 bases). Sample: peripheral blood. This sequence originates from a woman aged 55 to 70 with COVID-19, enrolled during active disease. The CDR3 here is CASSLSGNNSPLHF. As DNA, the CDR3 is TGTGCCAGCAGCTTATCAGGGAATAATTCACCCCTCCACTTT.